The rows below give T cell receptor beta chains drawn from one sample of a study of molecular identifiers for immune sequencing clone quantification. TCRdb processed the PCR reads anew with MiXCR; each CDR3 protein has one entry. Here the sample spans fewer than 70,000 distinct CDR3 sequences, around a sixth being singletons. Sequenced material: naive CD8+ T cells from blood, with Jurkat cell RNA spiked in. These receptors originate from a human donor in good health. Some libraries in this study had Jurkat cell RNA spiked in. Both conserved end residues are part of each CDR3. Each record gives: clone size, V gene, J gene, CDR3 protein. A clone size is listed for some rows: how often the clone was seen (once, few, many), or a class if it is expanded.

.	TRBV7-2	TRBJ2-2	CASSLAQGPWAGEQFF
once	TRBV30	TRBJ2-2	CAWTQGFGSGELFF
many	TRBV3-1	TRBJ2-3	CASSPGQRTDTQYF
many	TRBV27	TRBJ2-1	CASSLLGQEEQFF
.	TRBV7-9	TRBJ2-7	CASSPRDFFSYEQCF
many	TRBV4-3	TRBJ1-5	CASSQDNGLSNQPQHF
many	TRBV7-2	TRBJ2-7	CASSSRVGGGTSPYEQYF
.	TRBV21-1	TRBJ1-1	CASSKAPPLAFF
many	TRBV7-9	TRBJ2-3	CASSLAWGKNTDTQYF
many	TRBV6-8	TRBJ1-4	CASTIIPNSRSEEKLFF
many	TRBV27	TRBJ1-1	CASSRRDRVENTEAFF
many	TRBV27	TRBJ1-1	CASSLFAGGDTEAFF
many	TRBV30	TRBJ2-2	CAWGTEANTGELFF
many	TRBV3-1	TRBJ2-2	CASSQDFGVGGELFF
many	TRBV2	TRBJ2-3	CASKGEPDTQYF
many	TRBV7-9	TRBJ1-3	CASRAPLPDRKTGNTIYF
many	TRBV12-3/TRBV12-4	TRBJ2-5	CASSEDSGETQYF
.	TRBV11-3	TRBJ2-3	CASSLDPPSGGDTQYF
.	TRBV5-1	TRBJ2-7	CASSLGDSLPYEQYF
many	TRBV11-3	TRBJ1-2	CASSLEAPAGSYGYTF
.	TRBV6-5	TRBJ1-1	CASSDEGPEAFF
once	TRBV7-9	TRBJ1-5	CASSRGAGRYGNQPQHF
many	TRBV28	TRBJ2-7	CASLGYEQYF
.	TRBV5-8	TRBJ2-1	CASSLGDSGIGDNEQFF
many	TRBV2	TRBJ2-1	CASSSLAGGPVEQFF
few	TRBV4-1	TRBJ1-1	CASSQEPQQVNTEAFF
many	TRBV28	TRBJ1-6	CASLDRGNSPLHF
many	TRBV6-6	TRBJ1-5	CASSIARIDSNQPQHF
once	TRBV2	TRBJ2-1	CANLPKETSGNEQFF
many	TRBV27	TRBJ2-2	CASSSPGQGAWGELFF
many	TRBV24-1	TRBJ2-1	CATSDLFTSGNEQFF
few	TRBV2	TRBJ1-5	CASSPSSLGQNHNQPQHF
many	TRBV20-1	TRBJ2-3	CSAKLVTDTQYF
many	TRBV14	TRBJ2-6	CASSQGPIRGSGANVLTF
many	TRBV28	TRBJ2-7	CASTGTSEPSYEQYF